A single sample is the source of the 6 T cell receptor beta chains below, sequenced in a study of blood T cell repertoires in COVID-19. Sequencing was performed with immunoSEQ multiplex PCR; in TCRdb, only in-frame clones are kept and a portion is missing. The table records some 150,000 clones, 87% of them present only once. The specimen was peripheral blood. The receptors here all came from a woman in her fifties or sixties with active or convalescent COVID-19.

The V call is TRBV11-2, the J call TRBJ1-2; D perhaps matches TRBD1 (5 bases). This CDR3 is 13 amino acids long. Per germline, CDR1 SGHAT and CDR2 FQNNGV. V lost 0 bases to trimming and J lost 3 bases, with 5 bases between them. CDR3 in DNA: TGTGCCAGCAGCTTAGAGGGGCACTATGGCTACACCTTC. Its translation: CASSLEGHYGYTF.

The rearrangement links TRBV29-1 to TRBJ1-1; TRBD1 matches 11 bases. The CDR3 consists of 13 residues. Germline CDR1 reads SQVTM; CDR2 reads ANQGSEA. After removal of 8 bases from V and 4 bases from J, the junction contained 6 bases not matched to a gene. CDR3 nucleotides: TGCAGCTTTCGGACAGGGGGCCTCACTGAAGCTTTCTTT. Its translation is CSFRTGGLTEAFF.

This clone appeared a single time. V is TRBV5-1 and J is TRBJ2-7; 12 nucleotides line up with TRBD1. Germline assignment: CDR1 SGHRS and CDR2 YFSETQ. The ends lost 3 bases at V and 1 base at J; junction bases unmatched: 2. The CDR3 is 15 amino acids. This CDR3 reads CASSSGQGASYEQYF. The CDR3 DNA follows: TGCGCCAGCAGCTCGGGACAGGGGGCGTCCTACGAGCAGTACTTC.

CDR3 sequence reads: CASRPSEPRAYEQYF. The CDR3, as DNA: TGTGCCAGCAGGCCATCTGAACCCAGGGCCTACGAGCAGTACTTC. The chain carries TRBV6-5 and TRBJ2-7; D might be TRBD1 (5 bases). Germline V gives CDR1 MNHEY, CDR2 SVGAGI. Deletions cut 6 bases from V and 2 bases from J, with 17 bases between. CDR3 length: 15 amino acids.

The chain uses TRBV4-3 and TRBJ1-1; 7 bases line up with TRBD1. The CDR3 covers 15 residues. Germline V gives CDR1 LGHNA, CDR2 YSLEER. V dropped 2 bases and J dropped 0; count of bases not matched to a gene: 3. The CDR3 DNA follows: TGCGCCAGCAGCCAATCGGGACAGATGAACACTGAAGCTTTCTTT. This translates into CASSQSGQMNTEAFF.

This sequence joins TRBV2 and TRBJ1-1; a weak D match, TRBD1 (6 bases). The V end lost 4 bases, the J end lost 8 bases, and 17 bases lay between the germline ends. This CDR3 contains 14 residues. CDR1 is SNHLY, CDR2 FYNNEI, per germline. This CDR3 is CASSGPGQSKEAFF. CDR3 bases: TGTGCCAGCAGTGGGCCCGGACAGTCGAAGGAAGCTTTCTTT.